This is a list of T cell receptor beta chains from one sample in a study of shared clonotypes between healthy human individuals. The protocol was immunoSEQ multiplex PCR, while the TCRdb copy is restricted to in-frame clones and leaves out a portion. The sample lists roughly 2.1 million clones, around 93% occurring once. Sequencing was carried out using naive CD8+ T cells from PBMCs. These receptors all stem from a man between 18 and 35 years old in good health. Some clones in this sample may be carry-over from other donors' samples. Each CDR3 is given with its conserved first and last residue. The order of the fields is V gene, J gene, D gene, clone size, CDR3 DNA, CDR3 protein. D genes are given only for firm matches. Rows give clone size only sometimes, using once, few, many, or a class for an expanded clone.

v_call: TRBV19
j_call: TRBJ1-1
d_call: -
clone_size: -
cdr3_nt: TGTGCCAGTAGTCCCCAGAGGGTTATGCAAACTGAAGCTTTCTTT
cdr3_aa: CASSPQRVMQTEAFF

v_call: TRBV5-1
j_call: TRBJ2-7
d_call: TRBD1
clone_size: -
cdr3_nt: TGCGCCAGCAGCCAACCGGGACAGGGATACTACGAGCAGTACTTC
cdr3_aa: CASSQPGQGYYEQYF

v_call: TRBV7-8
j_call: TRBJ2-7
d_call: -
clone_size: -
cdr3_nt: TGTGCCAGCAGCTTAGGCGTAGCCTACGAGCAGTACTTC
cdr3_aa: CASSLGVAYEQYF

v_call: TRBV2
j_call: TRBJ2-7
d_call: TRBD1
clone_size: -
cdr3_nt: TGTGCCAGCAGCTATGGGACAGGGGCCTACGAGCAGTACTTC
cdr3_aa: CASSYGTGAYEQYF

v_call: TRBV6-5
j_call: TRBJ1-2
d_call: -
clone_size: -
cdr3_nt: TGTGCCAGCAGTTACCTTAAGACATCAGATGGCTACACCTTC
cdr3_aa: CASSYLKTSDGYTF

v_call: TRBV25-1
j_call: TRBJ2-1
d_call: -
clone_size: -
cdr3_nt: TGTGCCAGCAGTGAGGCCCCGGACCTACAGTTCTTC
cdr3_aa: CASSEAPDLQFF

v_call: TRBV18
j_call: TRBJ2-7
d_call: -
clone_size: once
cdr3_nt: TGTGCCAGCTCACCAGAGTCGACGGGGGTGGACGAGCAGTACTTC
cdr3_aa: CASSPESTGVDEQYF

v_call: TRBV27
j_call: TRBJ2-7
d_call: -
clone_size: -
cdr3_nt: TGTGCCAGCAGTTTAGGGGGTGACGACGAGCAGTACTTC
cdr3_aa: CASSLGGDDEQYF

v_call: TRBV14
j_call: TRBJ2-7
d_call: -
clone_size: few
cdr3_nt: TGTGCCAGCAGCCAAGGGGCTAGGTATCGCTACGAGCAGTACTTC
cdr3_aa: CASSQGARYRYEQYF

v_call: TRBV7-3
j_call: TRBJ2-5
d_call: TRBD2
clone_size: -
cdr3_nt: TGTGCCAGCAGCTTAATCGGACTAGCGGGAAAGTCTGAGACCCAGTACTTC
cdr3_aa: CASSLIGLAGKSETQYF

v_call: TRBV19
j_call: TRBJ2-7
d_call: -
clone_size: -
cdr3_nt: TGTGCCAGTAGTATAGTTGGTACGGGGGCCGACGAGCAGTACTTC
cdr3_aa: CASSIVGTGADEQYF

v_call: TRBV9
j_call: TRBJ2-2
d_call: TRBD2
clone_size: -
cdr3_nt: TGTGCCAGCAGCGTAGGGGCTAGCGGGAGACCTACCGGGGAGCTGTTTTTT
cdr3_aa: CASSVGASGRPTGELFF

v_call: TRBV4-1
j_call: TRBJ2-7
d_call: TRBD2
clone_size: -
cdr3_nt: TGCGCCAGCAGCACGGGACTAGACTACGAGCAGTACTTC
cdr3_aa: CASSTGLDYEQYF

v_call: TRBV9
j_call: TRBJ2-1
d_call: TRBD2
clone_size: -
cdr3_nt: TGTGCCAGCAGCGCTAGAAGGGGACTAGGGGCTGAGCAGTTCTTC
cdr3_aa: CASSARRGLGAEQFF

v_call: TRBV7-2
j_call: TRBJ2-5
d_call: -
clone_size: -
cdr3_nt: TGTGCCAGCAGCTCAGGGGGGTGGTGGGAGACCCAGTACTTC
cdr3_aa: CASSSGGWWETQYF

v_call: TRBV15
j_call: TRBJ2-5
d_call: TRBD1
clone_size: -
cdr3_nt: TGTGCCACCAGCACTCCCGGGACAGGGGTCGGGGGAGAGACCCAGTACTTC
cdr3_aa: CATSTPGTGVGGETQYF

v_call: TRBV19
j_call: TRBJ2-2
d_call: -
clone_size: -
cdr3_nt: TGTGCCAGTGCACCAGGGTCTTTGGACGGGGAGCTGTTTTTT
cdr3_aa: CASAPGSLDGELFF

v_call: TRBV19
j_call: TRBJ2-1
d_call: -
clone_size: -
cdr3_nt: TGTGCCAGTAGTTTAGCCCTGTACAATGAGCAGTTCTTC
cdr3_aa: CASSLALYNEQFF

v_call: TRBV9
j_call: TRBJ2-1
d_call: -
clone_size: -
cdr3_nt: TGTGCCAGCAGCGGAGGAGGCTTTGCGCAGTTCTTC
cdr3_aa: CASSGGGFAQFF

v_call: TRBV4-2
j_call: TRBJ2-3
d_call: -
clone_size: -
cdr3_nt: TGTGCCAGCAGCCAAGAGGTAAACTTAAGCACAGATACGCAGTATTTT
cdr3_aa: CASSQEVNLSTDTQYF

v_call: TRBV28
j_call: TRBJ2-3
d_call: TRBD2
clone_size: -
cdr3_nt: TGTGCCAGCAGTTCGACTAGCGGGAGAGGAGATACGCAGTATTTT
cdr3_aa: CASSSTSGRGDTQYF

v_call: TRBV11-3
j_call: TRBJ2-5
d_call: -
clone_size: -
cdr3_nt: TGTGCCAACGACCGGGGCCAGGGGAACCAAGAGACCCAGTACTTC
cdr3_aa: CANDRGQGNQETQYF

v_call: TRBV15
j_call: TRBJ1-2
d_call: -
clone_size: -
cdr3_nt: TGTGCCACCAGCAGATCGGCAGGGACCAACTATGGCTACACCTTC
cdr3_aa: CATSRSAGTNYGYTF

v_call: TRBV12-5
j_call: TRBJ1-1
d_call: -
clone_size: -
cdr3_nt: TGTGCTAGTGGTTTTAAATCCCCGCCGCACACTGAAGCTTTCTTT
cdr3_aa: CASGFKSPPHTEAFF

v_call: TRBV5-5
j_call: TRBJ2-5
d_call: -
clone_size: -
cdr3_nt: TGTGCCAGCAGCTTCGAGACCCAGTACTTC
cdr3_aa: CASSFETQYF

v_call: TRBV6-5
j_call: TRBJ1-4
d_call: -
clone_size: -
cdr3_nt: TGTGCCAGCAGTTATCTTTTGGGGACGACAAATGAAAAACTGTTTTTT
cdr3_aa: CASSYLLGTTNEKLFF

v_call: TRBV19
j_call: TRBJ1-2
d_call: -
clone_size: -
cdr3_nt: TGTGCCAGTAGTATCCGAGGGTCCCCTAACTATGGCTACACCTTC
cdr3_aa: CASSIRGSPNYGYTF

v_call: TRBV29-1
j_call: TRBJ1-4
d_call: TRBD1
clone_size: -
cdr3_nt: TGCAGCGCCACCCTTGGGACAGCTCGTAATGAAAAACTGTTTTTT
cdr3_aa: CSATLGTARNEKLFF

v_call: TRBV9
j_call: TRBJ1-1
d_call: TRBD1
clone_size: -
cdr3_nt: TGTGCCAGCAGACCTTACAGGGGAATGAACACTGAAGCTTTCTTT
cdr3_aa: CASRPYRGMNTEAFF

v_call: TRBV28
j_call: TRBJ2-3
d_call: TRBD2
clone_size: -
cdr3_nt: TGTGCCAGCAGGGGACTAGCGTATGTTGGTCATACGCAGTATTTT
cdr3_aa: CASRGLAYVGHTQYF

v_call: TRBV27
j_call: TRBJ2-2
d_call: -
clone_size: -
cdr3_nt: TGTGCCAGCAGCCTAATTACAGGAATCGGCACCGGGGAGCTGTTTTTT
cdr3_aa: CASSLITGIGTGELFF

v_call: TRBV27
j_call: TRBJ2-3
d_call: TRBD2
clone_size: -
cdr3_nt: TGTGCCAGCGGATCCCGACTAGCGGGAATGTATACGCAGTATTTT
cdr3_aa: CASGSRLAGMYTQYF

v_call: TRBV15
j_call: TRBJ1-4
d_call: -
clone_size: -
cdr3_nt: TGTGCCACCACCCTGGGCGGTGGCCTTGGGGAAAAACTGTTTTTT
cdr3_aa: CATTLGGGLGEKLFF

v_call: TRBV7-2
j_call: TRBJ2-7
d_call: TRBD2
clone_size: -
cdr3_nt: TGTGCCAGCAGCTTAGTGACGGGAGGGAAAACATACGAGCAGTACTTC
cdr3_aa: CASSLVTGGKTYEQYF

v_call: TRBV9
j_call: TRBJ2-1
d_call: -
clone_size: once
cdr3_nt: TGTGCCAGCAGCGTAGGGGTTCACAATGAGCAGTTCTTC
cdr3_aa: CASSVGVHNEQFF

v_call: TRBV4-1
j_call: TRBJ2-5
d_call: -
clone_size: -
cdr3_nt: TGCGCCAGCAGCCAAGTTCCCAACCAAGAGACCCAGTACTTC
cdr3_aa: CASSQVPNQETQYF

v_call: TRBV11-2
j_call: TRBJ2-3
d_call: -
clone_size: once
cdr3_nt: TGTGCCAGCAGCTTAGGTCCCCTAAAGGGAGGTACGCAGTATTTT
cdr3_aa: CASSLGPLKGGTQYF

v_call: TRBV19
j_call: TRBJ2-5
d_call: -
clone_size: -
cdr3_nt: TGTGCCAGTAGTATAGAGGCGGCAGGGCCAGTAGAGACCCAGTACTTC
cdr3_aa: CASSIEAAGPVETQYF

v_call: TRBV5-4
j_call: TRBJ1-1
d_call: -
clone_size: -
cdr3_nt: TGTGCCAGCAGCGGGGACACTGAAGCTTTCTTT
cdr3_aa: CASSGDTEAFF